This T cell receptor (beta chain) was found in a study of T cell repertoires in cytomegalovirus infection. Study-wide background: Signatures in public TCR beta sequences pointed to both CMV infection and matching HLA type. Study results and limitations: HLA-C-restricted TCR beta clonotypes specific for CMV led the ex vivo response. Based on cumulative public TCR beta family frequency, carriers of CMV plus the relevant HLA were identified.

One entry per CDR3 protein, called by TCRdb with MiXCR from the reads. Among about 480,000 distinct CDR3 sequences, 33% were seen once, and the ten largest hold roughly a sixth. A remark on this clonotype: Its target is not known.

The junction had 10 bases not matched to a gene; V was cut back by 5 bases and J by 9 bases. Germline V gene data show CDR1 as SGHTA and CDR2 as FQGTGA. This CDR3 is 15 amino acids long. This chain uses TRBV7-3 with TRBJ2-1, with TRBD2 matching over 10 bases. The specimen comprised cultured PBMCs, sampled from culture after CMV antigen stimulation. The receptor comes from a human donor in good health (CMV status not recorded). Some clones in this sample may be carry-over from other donors' samples. The chain's CDR3 is CASSPDGTSGIEQFF. As DNA, the CDR3 is TGTGCCAGCAGCCCCGACGGCACTAGCGGGATTGAGCAGTTCTTC.